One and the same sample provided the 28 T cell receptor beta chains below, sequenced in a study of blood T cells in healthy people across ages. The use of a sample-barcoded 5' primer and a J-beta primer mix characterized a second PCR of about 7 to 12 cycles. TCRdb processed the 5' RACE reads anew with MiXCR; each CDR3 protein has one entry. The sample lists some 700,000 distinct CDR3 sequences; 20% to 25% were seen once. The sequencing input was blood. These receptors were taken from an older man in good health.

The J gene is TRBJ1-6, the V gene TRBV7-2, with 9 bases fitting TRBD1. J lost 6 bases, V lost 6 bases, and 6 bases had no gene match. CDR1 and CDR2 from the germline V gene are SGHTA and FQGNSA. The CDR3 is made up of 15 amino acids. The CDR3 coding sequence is TGTGCCAGCAGATCGACAGGGGGTGTTAATTCACCCCTCCACTTT. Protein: CASRSTGGVNSPLHF. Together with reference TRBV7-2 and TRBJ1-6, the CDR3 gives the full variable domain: GAGVSQSPSNKVTEKGKDVELRCDPISGHTALYWYRQSLGQGLEFLIYFQGNSAPDKSGLPSDRFSAERTGGSVSTLTIQRTQQEDSAVYLCASRSTGGVNSPLHFGNGTRLTVT.

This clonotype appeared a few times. CDR3 sequence reads: CASSWDRGRRSDTQYF. As DNA, the CDR3 is TGTGCCAGCAGTTGGGACAGGGGGCGAAGATCAGATACGCAGTATTTT. The gene calls are TRBV28 and TRBJ2-3; TRBD1 matches at 12 bases. The CDR3 is made up of 16 amino acids. Germline loops: CDR1 MDHEN, CDR2 SYDVKM. V shed 4 bases, J shed 4 bases, and the junction held 6 bases outside the gene matches.

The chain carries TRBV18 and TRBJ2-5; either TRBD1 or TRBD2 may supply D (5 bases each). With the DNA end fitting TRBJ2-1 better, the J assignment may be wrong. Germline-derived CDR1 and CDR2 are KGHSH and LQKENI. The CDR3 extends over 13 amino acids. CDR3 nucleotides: TGTGCCAGCTCACCAGACCTGGGGGATGAGCAGTTCTTC. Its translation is CASSPDLGDEQFF.

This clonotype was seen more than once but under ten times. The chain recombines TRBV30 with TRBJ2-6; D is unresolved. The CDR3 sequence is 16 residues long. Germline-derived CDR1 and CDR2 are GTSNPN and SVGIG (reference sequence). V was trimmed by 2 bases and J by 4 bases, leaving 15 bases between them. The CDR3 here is CAWSPAVGFGANVLTF. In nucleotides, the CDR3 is TGTGCCTGGAGTCCCGCTGTAGGTTTCGGGGCCAACGTCCTGACTTTC.

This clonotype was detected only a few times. The CDR3 bases are TGTGCCAGCAGCCAAGTCGGACGGGAAGCTTTCTTT. The encoded protein is CASSQVGREAFF. The rearrangement links TRBV3-1 to TRBJ1-1; no definite D call. Trimming shortened V by 1 base and J by 8 bases, and 8 bases separated the two germline ends. The CDR3 length is 12 residues. The germline V gene encodes CDR1 LGHDT and CDR2 YNNKEL (reference sequence).

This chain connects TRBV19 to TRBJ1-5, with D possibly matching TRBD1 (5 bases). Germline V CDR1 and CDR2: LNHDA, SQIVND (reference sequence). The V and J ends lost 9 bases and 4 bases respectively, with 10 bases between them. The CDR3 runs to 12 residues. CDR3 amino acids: CASTGPNQPQHF. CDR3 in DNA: TGTGCCAGCACAGGCCCGAATCAGCCCCAGCATTTT.

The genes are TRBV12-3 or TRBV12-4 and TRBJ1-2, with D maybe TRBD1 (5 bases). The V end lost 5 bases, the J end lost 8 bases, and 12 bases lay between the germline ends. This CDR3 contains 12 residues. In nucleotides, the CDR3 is TGTGCCAGCAGTCTCCGGGACCGGGGCTACACCTTC. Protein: CASSLRDRGYTF.

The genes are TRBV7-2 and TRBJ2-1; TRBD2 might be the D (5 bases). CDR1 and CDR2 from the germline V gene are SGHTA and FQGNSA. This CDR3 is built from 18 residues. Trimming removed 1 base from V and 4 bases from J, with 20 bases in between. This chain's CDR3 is CASSLVMTNARQYNEQFF. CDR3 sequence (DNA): TGTGCCAGCAGCTTAGTTATGACTAACGCCCGTCAATACAATGAGCAGTTCTTC.

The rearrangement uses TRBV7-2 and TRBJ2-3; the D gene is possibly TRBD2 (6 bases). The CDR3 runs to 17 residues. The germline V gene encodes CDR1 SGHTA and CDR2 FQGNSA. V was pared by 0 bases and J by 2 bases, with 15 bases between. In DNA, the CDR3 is TGTGCCAGCAGCTTAGCGGAGGGAAACAAATTCACAGATACGCAGTATTTT. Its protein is CASSLAEGNKFTDTQYF.

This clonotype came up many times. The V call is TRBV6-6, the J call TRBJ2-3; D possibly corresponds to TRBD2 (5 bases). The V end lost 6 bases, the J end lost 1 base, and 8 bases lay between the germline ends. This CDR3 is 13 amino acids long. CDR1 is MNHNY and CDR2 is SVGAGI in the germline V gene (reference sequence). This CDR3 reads CASSYGGTDTQYF. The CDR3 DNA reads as TGTGCCAGCAGCTACGGGGGCACAGATACGCAGTATTTT.

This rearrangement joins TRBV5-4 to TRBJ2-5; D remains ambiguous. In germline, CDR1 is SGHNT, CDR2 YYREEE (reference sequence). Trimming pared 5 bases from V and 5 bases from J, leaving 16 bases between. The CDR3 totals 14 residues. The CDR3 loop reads CASSEASVRETQYF. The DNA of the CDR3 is TGTGCCAGCAGTGAGGCTAGTGTCCGGGAGACCCAGTACTTC. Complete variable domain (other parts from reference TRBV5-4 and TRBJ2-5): ETGVTQSPTHLIKTRGQQVTLRCSSQSGHNTVSWYQQALGQGPQFIFQYYREEENGRGNFPPRFSGLQFPNYSSELNVNALELDDSALYLCASSEASVRETQYFGPGTRLLVL.

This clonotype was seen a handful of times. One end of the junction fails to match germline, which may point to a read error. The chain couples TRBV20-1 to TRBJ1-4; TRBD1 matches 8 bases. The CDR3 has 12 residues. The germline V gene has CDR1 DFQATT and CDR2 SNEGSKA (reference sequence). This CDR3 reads CSGRQGNEKLFF. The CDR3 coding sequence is TGCAGTGGTAGACAGGGGAATGAAAAACTGTTTTTT.

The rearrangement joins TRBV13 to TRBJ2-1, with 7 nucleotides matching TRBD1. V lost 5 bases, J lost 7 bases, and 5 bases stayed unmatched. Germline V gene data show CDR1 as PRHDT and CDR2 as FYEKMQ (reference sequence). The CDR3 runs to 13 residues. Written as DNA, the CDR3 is TGTGCCAGCAGCGCCAACAGGGGTAATGAGCAGTTCTTC. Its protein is CASSANRGNEQFF.

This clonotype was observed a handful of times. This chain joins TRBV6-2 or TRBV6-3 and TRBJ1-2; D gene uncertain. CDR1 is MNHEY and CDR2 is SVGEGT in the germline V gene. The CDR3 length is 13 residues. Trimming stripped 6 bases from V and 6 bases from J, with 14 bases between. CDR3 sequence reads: CASRKTVGHGYTF. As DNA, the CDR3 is TGTGCCAGCAGAAAAACGGTCGGGCATGGCTACACCTTC.

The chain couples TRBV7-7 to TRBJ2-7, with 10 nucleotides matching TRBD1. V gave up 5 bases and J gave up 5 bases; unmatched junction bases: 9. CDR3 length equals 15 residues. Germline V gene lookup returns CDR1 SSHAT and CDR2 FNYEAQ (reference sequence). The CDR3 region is CASSPNPGQGNEQYF. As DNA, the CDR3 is TGTGCCAGCAGCCCTAACCCGGGACAGGGGAACGAGCAGTACTTC.

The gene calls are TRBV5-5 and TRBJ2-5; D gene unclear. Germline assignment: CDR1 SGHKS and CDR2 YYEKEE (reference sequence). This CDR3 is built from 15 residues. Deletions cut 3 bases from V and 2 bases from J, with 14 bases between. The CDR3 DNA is TGTGCCAGCAGCTGGCCGTCGGTCCAACAAGAGACCCAGTACTTC. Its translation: CASSWPSVQQETQYF. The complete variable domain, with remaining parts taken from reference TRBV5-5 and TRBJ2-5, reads DAGVTQSPTHLIKTRGQQVTLRCSPISGHKSVSWYQQVLGQGPQFIFQYYEKEERGRGNFPDRFSARQFPNYSSELNVNALLLGDSALYLCASSWPSVQQETQYFGPGTRLLVL.

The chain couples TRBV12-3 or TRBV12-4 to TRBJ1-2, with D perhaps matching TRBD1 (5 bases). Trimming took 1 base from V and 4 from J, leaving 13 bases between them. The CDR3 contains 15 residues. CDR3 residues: CASSLGAGRGYGYTF. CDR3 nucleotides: TGTGCCAGCAGTTTAGGGGCAGGGAGGGGCTATGGCTACACCTTC.

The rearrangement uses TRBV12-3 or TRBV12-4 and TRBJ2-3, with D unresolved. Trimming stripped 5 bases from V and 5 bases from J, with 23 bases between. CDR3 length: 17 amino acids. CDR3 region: CASSLWTPSTPRDTQYF. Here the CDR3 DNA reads TGTGCCAGCAGTCTCTGGACGCCCTCTACGCCCAGAGATACGCAGTATTTT.

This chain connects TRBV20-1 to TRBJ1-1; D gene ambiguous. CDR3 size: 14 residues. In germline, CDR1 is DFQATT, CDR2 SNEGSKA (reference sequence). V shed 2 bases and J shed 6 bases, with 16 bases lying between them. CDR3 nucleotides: TGCAGTGCTAGAATCCGGACTCAGACGGCTGAAGCTTTCTTT. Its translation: CSARIRTQTAEAFF.

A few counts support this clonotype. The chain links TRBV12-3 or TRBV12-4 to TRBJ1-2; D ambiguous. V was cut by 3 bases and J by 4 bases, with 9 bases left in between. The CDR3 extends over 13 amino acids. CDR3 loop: CASSLRLSYGYTF. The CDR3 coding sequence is TGTGCCAGCAGTTTGCGCCTCAGCTATGGCTACACCTTC.

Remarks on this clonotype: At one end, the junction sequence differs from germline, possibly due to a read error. The CDR3 DNA reads as TGCGCCAGCAGTTTGGGACAGTCCACCGGGGAGCTGTTTTTT. Protein sequence: CASSLGQSTGELFF. The chain recombines TRBV5-1 with TRBJ2-2; the match to TRBD1 covers 7 bases. The CDR3 consists of 14 residues. Per the germline V gene, CDR1 is SGHRS and CDR2 is YFSETQ.

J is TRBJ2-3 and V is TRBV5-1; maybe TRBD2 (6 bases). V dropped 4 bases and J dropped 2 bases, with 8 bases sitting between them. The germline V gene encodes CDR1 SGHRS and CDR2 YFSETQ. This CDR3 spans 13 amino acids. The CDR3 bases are TGCGCCAGCAGCGCGGGGCCCACAGATACGCAGTATTTT. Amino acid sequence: CASSAGPTDTQYF.

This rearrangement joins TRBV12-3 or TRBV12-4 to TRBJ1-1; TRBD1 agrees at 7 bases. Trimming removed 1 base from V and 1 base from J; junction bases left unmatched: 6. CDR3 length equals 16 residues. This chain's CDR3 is CASSLDAGTANTEAFF. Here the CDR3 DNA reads TGTGCCAGCAGTTTAGACGCCGGGACAGCGAACACTGAAGCTTTCTTT.

CDR3 in amino acids: CAWNLRTGTNSPLHF. The CDR3 bases are TGTGCCTGGAATTTACGGACAGGGACTAATTCACCCCTCCACTTT. The chain uses TRBV30 and TRBJ1-6; 8 bases map to TRBD1. The length of the CDR3 is 15 residues. The germline V gene encodes CDR1 GTSNPN and CDR2 SVGIG (reference sequence). With V trimmed by 4 bases and J by 6 bases, 8 bases remained unmatched.

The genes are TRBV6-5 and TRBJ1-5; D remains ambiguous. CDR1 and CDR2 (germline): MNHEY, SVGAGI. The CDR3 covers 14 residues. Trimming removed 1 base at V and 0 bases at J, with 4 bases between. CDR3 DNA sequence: TGTGCCAGCAGTTACTTAGGTAGCAATCAGCCCCAGCATTTT. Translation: CASSYLGSNQPQHF.

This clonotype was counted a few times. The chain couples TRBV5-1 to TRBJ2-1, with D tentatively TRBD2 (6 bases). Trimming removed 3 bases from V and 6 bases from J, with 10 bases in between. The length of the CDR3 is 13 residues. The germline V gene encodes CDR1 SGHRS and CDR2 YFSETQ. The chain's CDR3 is CASSSREVNEQFF. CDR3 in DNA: TGCGCCAGCAGCTCCAGGGAGGTCAATGAGCAGTTCTTC.

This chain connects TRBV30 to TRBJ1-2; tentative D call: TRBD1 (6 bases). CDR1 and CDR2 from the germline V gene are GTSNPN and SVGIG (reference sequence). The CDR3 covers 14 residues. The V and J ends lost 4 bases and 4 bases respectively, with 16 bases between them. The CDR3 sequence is CAWNPRGHRYGYTF. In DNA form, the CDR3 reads TGTGCCTGGAACCCCAGGGGACATCGCTATGGCTACACCTTC.

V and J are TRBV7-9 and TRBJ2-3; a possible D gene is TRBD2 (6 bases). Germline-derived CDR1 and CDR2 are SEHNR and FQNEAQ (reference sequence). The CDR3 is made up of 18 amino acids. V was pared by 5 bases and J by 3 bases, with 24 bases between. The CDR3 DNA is TGTGCCAGCAGCCCCTATCGGGGGATGGGTTTCCGAACAGATACGCAGTATTTT. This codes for CASSPYRGMGFRTDTQYF.